The entry below gives a single TCR beta chain sequence along with its context. This clone's antigen is unknown. No quality values exist for individual bases; no much larger clone is one base distant. The sample belongs to a study of memory CD4+ T cells and cytomegalovirus serostatus (dated 2019 in TCRdb). Some background on the complete study: The cohort included roughly 35 healthy adults from Belgium, of whom 9 were CMV seropositive and approximately 25 were CMV seronegative. The study sequenced CD4+ memory TCRbeta repertoires of a Belgian cohort with known cytomegalovirus serostatus to replicate a published TCR-based CMV serostatus classifier.

Genomic DNA was extracted from sorted cells with the Quick-DNA Microprep Kit. Amplification of TCRbeta DNA was done with the immunoSEQ hsTCRbeta kit, following the protocol from the manufacturer. TCRbeta libraries were sequenced on an Illumina MiSeq instrument. The published analysis was carried out like this. Following removal of out-of-frame sequences, 2.2 million or so distinct TCRbeta sequences were retained, with an average of approximately 64,000 per individual. Two values were used to score each individual: the count of roughly 180 previously reported CMV-associated TCRbeta sequences and the total count of productive distinct TCRbeta sequences. A beta-binomial model was reimplemented in Python, and scikit-learn random forests with default parameters were trained on US cohort data. On the Belgian cohort, classifier performance was reported as the median AUC, along with percentile confidence intervals, across 10,000 bootstrap iterations. Here the immuneACCESS table is served through TCRdb, limited to in-frame sequences with V and J called. Missing clones are a known gap in these copies; in checked studies unresolved V genes cover under half, and the rest lacks a known reason. V and J calls plus clone size are reproduced from that table; the DNA served to infer D and trimming. For this sample there are about 29,000 clones; around 75% appear just once. Under 0.75% of the sample lies in the top ten.

Reading from cysteine to phenylalanine, the CDR3 counts 14 amino acids. Just CDR3 DNA is preserved here, 42 bases in frame from base 1. The germline V gene provides CDR1 SGHRS and CDR2 YFSETQ. V drops 5 bases and J drops 0 bases, leaving 8 bases in between. The investigation overall reported the following: Among the 160 or so previously reported CMV-associated TCRbeta sequences, some 67 showed up in the CD4+ memory repertoires, with each one found in between one and five individuals. The results were read as suggesting that the CMV-associated TCR signature is, for the most part, present in the CD4+ memory repertoire. Only CD4+CD45RO+ memory cells were sequenced, in contrast to the original study, in which naive and memory CD4+ and CD8+ populations were covered. On the Belgian cohort, the classifier built on the original framework reached a median bootstrapped AUC of approximately 0.94, with a 95% CI of 0.76-1.00. CMV serostatus prediction reached a median bootstrapped AUC of about 0.94 with the original framework and 0.9 to 0.93 with a US-trained random forest.

A FACSAria II was used to sort memory CD4+ T cells, defined as single viable CD3+CD4+CD8-CD45RO+ cells. To determine CMV serostatus, a Roche Elecsys assay was used that detects serum IgG against CMV pp150, pp28, p38 and p52. Following thawing, total CD4+ T cells were enriched through positive selection using CD4 magnetic microbeads. The samples came from a different study that was designed specifically to examine the CD4+ T cell memory repertoire. Peripheral blood mononuclear cells were isolated and cryopreserved according to standard operating procedures, and serum was kept at -80 degrees C. CD3-PerCP (BW264/56), CD4-APC (RPA-T4), CD45RO-PE (UCHT1) and CD8-Pacific Orange (3B5) antibodies were used for staining, and non-viable cells were excluded with Sytox blue.

Specimen: memory CD4+ T cells from blood. The chain is encoded by TRBV5-1 joined to TRBJ1-4, and TRBD1 may be the D gene, going by 6 matching bases. The source is an adult in good health and CMV-seronegative. The CDR3 sequence is CASRQGPTNEKLFF. The DNA reads as follows: TGCGCCAGCAGGCAGGGGCCAACTAATGAAAAACTGTTTTTT.